The clone carrying this T cell receptor beta chain was seen only a few times. Full-length variable regions came from constant-region reverse primers plus semi-nested Nested Universal Primer A PCR. Each CDR3 protein is one row after TCRdb ran MiXCR on the 5' RACE reads. Counted here are under 45,000 distinct CDR3 sequences, approximately 28% occurring once; the ten biggest clones make up 4% to 5%. Germline V gene data show CDR1 as SEHNR and CDR2 as FQNEAQ (reference sequence). The V and J ends lost 4 bases and 4 bases, in that order; junction bases with no gene match: 13. The CDR3 has 17 amino acids. CD4+CD45RO+CD25- cells were isolated as memory CD4+ T cells.

What was sequenced was tumor-infiltrating memory CD4+ T cells sorted from the breast tumor. Subset indicated: memory CD4+ T cells, CD4+CD45RO+CD25-. The genes are TRBV7-9 and TRBJ2-1; 7 positions match TRBD1. This receptor was identified in a female donor with breast cancer. CDR3 sequence reads: CASSWGTADPRYNEQFF. The DNA of the CDR3 is TGTGCCAGCAGCTGGGGGACAGCCGATCCCAGGTACAATGAGCAGTTCTTC.